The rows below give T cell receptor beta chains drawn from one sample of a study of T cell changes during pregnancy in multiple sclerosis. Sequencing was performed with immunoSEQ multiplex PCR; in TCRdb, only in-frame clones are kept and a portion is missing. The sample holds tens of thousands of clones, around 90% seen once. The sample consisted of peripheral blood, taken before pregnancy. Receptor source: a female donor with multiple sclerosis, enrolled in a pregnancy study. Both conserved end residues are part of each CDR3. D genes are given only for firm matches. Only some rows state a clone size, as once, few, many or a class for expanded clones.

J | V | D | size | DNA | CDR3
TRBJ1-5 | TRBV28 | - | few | TGTGCCAGCAGTTCACACCAGGGTTTGAGCAATCAGCCCCAGCATTTT | CASSSHQGLSNQPQHF
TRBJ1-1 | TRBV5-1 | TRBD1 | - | TGCGCCAGCAGTTCCGGGACAGTTTATAGCACTGAAGCTTTCTTT | CASSSGTVYSTEAFF
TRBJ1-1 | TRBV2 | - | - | TGTGCCAGCAGAAACCAACTGACAGGATCCACTGAAGCTTTCTTT | CASRNQLTGSTEAFF
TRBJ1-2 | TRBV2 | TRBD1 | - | TGTGCCAGCAAGCAGGGGGCGGACCGGATCTATGGCTACACCTTC | CASKQGADRIYGYTF
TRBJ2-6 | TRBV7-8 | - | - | TGTGCCAGCAGCGCTGACAGCTCTGGGGCCAACGTCCTGACTTTC | CASSADSSGANVLTF
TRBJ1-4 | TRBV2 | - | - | TGTGCCAGCAGACTGGCAACTAATGAAAAACTGTTTTTT | CASRLATNEKLFF
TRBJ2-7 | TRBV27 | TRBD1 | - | TGTGCCAGCAGTCCTACAGGGGGCTACGAGCAGTACTTC | CASSPTGGYEQYF
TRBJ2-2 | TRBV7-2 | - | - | TGTGCCAGCAGCTTAGCCCCAAGGGGAGGCACCGGGGAGCTGTTTTTT | CASSLAPRGGTGELFF
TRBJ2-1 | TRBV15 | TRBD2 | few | TGTGCCACCAGCACCCGGACTAGCGGGGATAATGAGCAGTTCTTC | CATSTRTSGDNEQFF
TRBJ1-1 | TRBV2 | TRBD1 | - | TGTGCCAGCAGTTGGGACAGGGGGCTGGCTTTCTTT | CASSWDRGLAFF
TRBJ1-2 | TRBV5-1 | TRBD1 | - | TGCGCCAGCAGAGGGACAGACTATGGCTACACCTTC | CASRGTDYGYTF
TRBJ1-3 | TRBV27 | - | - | TGTGACTGTAATACAGGTTTCTCTGGAAACACCATATATTTT | CDCNTGFSGNTIYF
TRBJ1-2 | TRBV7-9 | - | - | TGTGCCAGCAGCTTAGGGGACAAGGACAGAATCTATGGCTACACCTTC | CASSLGDKDRIYGYTF
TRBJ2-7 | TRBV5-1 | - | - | TGCGCCAGCAGCTTGGCCGTCACCTACTCCTACGAGCAGTACTTC | CASSLAVTYSYEQYF
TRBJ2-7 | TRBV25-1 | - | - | TGTGCCAGCAGTTCGAAGGGGTGGGCTGGCTACGAGCAGTACTTC | CASSSKGWAGYEQYF
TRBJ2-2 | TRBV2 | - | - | TGTGCCAGCAGAGAAGCCTTCGCGAACACCGGGGAGCTGTTTTTT | CASREAFANTGELFF
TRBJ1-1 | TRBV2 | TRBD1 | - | TGTGCCAGCAGACGACAGGGAATGAACACTGAAGCTTTCTTT | CASRRQGMNTEAFF
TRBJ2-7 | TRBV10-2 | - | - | TGCGCCAGCATGGGGCCCAGGGCCTACGAGCAGTACTTC | CASMGPRAYEQYF
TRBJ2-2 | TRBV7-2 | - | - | TGTGCCATCGCGAACACCGGGGAGCTGTTTTTT | CAIANTGELFF
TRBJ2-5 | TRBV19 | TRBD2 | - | TGTGCCAGTAGTAAGAACGGACTAGCAGAAGAGACCCAGTACTTC | CASSKNGLAEETQYF
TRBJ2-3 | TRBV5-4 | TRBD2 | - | TGTGCCAGCAGCTTGGCCCGGGGGGGCCTTAGCACAGATACGCAGTATTTT | CASSLARGGLSTDTQYF
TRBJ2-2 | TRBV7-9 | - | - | TGTGCCAGCAGCTTAGACTGGGGGCGTGACACCGGGGAGCTGTTTTTT | CASSLDWGRDTGELFF
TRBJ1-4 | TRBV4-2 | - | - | TGTGCCAGCAGCCAAGGGGGGCTGGGGGAAAAACTGTTTTTT | CASSQGGLGEKLFF
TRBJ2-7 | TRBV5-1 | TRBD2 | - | TGCGCCAGCAGCTTGAAGATAGCGGGAGGGGGATCCTACGAGCAGTACTTC | CASSLKIAGGGSYEQYF
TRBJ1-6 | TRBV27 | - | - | TGTGCCAGCAGCCCCCTGTTCTTGGGCCATAATTCACCCCTCCACTTT | CASSPLFLGHNSPLHF
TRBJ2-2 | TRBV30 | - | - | TGTGCCTGGAGCCTAGTAAGCACCGGGGAGCTGTTTTTT | CAWSLVSTGELFF
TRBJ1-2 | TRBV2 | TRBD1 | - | TGTGCCAGCAGTGAAGCTGGGACAGAGGCTAACTATGGCTACACCTTC | CASSEAGTEANYGYTF
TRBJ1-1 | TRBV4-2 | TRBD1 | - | TGTGCCAGCAGCCAATGGGACAGGGGGGGAGTCACTGAAGCTTTCTTT | CASSQWDRGGVTEAFF
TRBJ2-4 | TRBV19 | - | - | TGTGCCAGTGCAAGAAACCAGGGTTCGGACATTCAGTACTTC | CASARNQGSDIQYF
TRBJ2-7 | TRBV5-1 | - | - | TGCGCCAGCAGCTTCGGGGGAACCTACGAGCAGTACTTC | CASSFGGTYEQYF
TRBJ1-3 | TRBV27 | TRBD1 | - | TGTGCCAGCAGTTTATCAGGGACAGTTGGAAACACCATATATTTT | CASSLSGTVGNTIYF
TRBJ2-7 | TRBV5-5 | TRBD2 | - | TGTGCCAGCAGCTTGGCCGGACTAGCGGACCACGAGCAGTACTTC | CASSLAGLADHEQYF
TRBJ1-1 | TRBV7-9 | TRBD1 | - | TGTGCCAGCAGCCGGAACAGGGGCACGAACACTGAAGCTTTCTTT | CASSRNRGTNTEAFF
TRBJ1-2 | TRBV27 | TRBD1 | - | TGTGCCAGCAGGGGACAGAACTACTATGGCTACACCTTC | CASRGQNYYGYTF
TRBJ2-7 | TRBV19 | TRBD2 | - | TGTGCCAGTAGTATTGCGGGGGGGCTAACCTACGAGCAGTACTTC | CASSIAGGLTYEQYF
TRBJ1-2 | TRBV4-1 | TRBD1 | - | TGCGCCAGCAGCCAAGAGGGACAGGGGCCCTTCTATGGCTACACCTTC | CASSQEGQGPFYGYTF
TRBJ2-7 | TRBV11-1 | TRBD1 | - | TGTGCCAGCAGCCGCGGACAGGGGGCAGGGGAGCAGTACTTC | CASSRGQGAGEQYF
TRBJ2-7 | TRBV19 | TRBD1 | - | TGTGCCAGTAGTATCCTCGGGACAGGGGGCTCCTACGAGCAGTACTTC | CASSILGTGGSYEQYF
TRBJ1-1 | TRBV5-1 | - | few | TGCGCCAGCAGCTTGGCACCAGGGCCTGAAGCTTTCTTT | CASSLAPGPEAFF
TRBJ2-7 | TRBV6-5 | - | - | TGTGCCAGCAGTATCTCCGGGACTCATAACTACGAGCAGTACTTC | CASSISGTHNYEQYF
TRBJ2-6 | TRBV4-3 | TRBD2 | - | TGCGCCAGCAGCCAAGTACCCCCCGGGACTAGCGGGGGCTCTGGGGCCAACGTCCTGACTTTC | CASSQVPPGTSGGSGANVLTF
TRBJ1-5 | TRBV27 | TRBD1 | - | TGTGCCAGCAGTTTTCGGGGGACAGGGGGAAGCAATCAGCCCCAGCATTTT | CASSFRGTGGSNQPQHF
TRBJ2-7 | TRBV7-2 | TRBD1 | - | TGTGCCAGCAGCCCCCTGGGACAGGGCTACGAGCAGTACTTC | CASSPLGQGYEQYF
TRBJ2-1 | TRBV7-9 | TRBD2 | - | TGTGCCAGCAGCTTCCTAAGCGGGAGGCCACTCTACAATGAGCAGTTCTTC | CASSFLSGRPLYNEQFF
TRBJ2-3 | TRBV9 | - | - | TGTGCCAGCAGCGTAGAGGTGGGAGTGGCAGATACGCAGTATTTT | CASSVEVGVADTQYF
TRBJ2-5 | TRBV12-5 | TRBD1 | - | TGTGCTAGTGGCGACAGGGGTGGGGGTGAGACCCAGTACTTC | CASGDRGGGETQYF
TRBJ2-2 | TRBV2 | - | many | TGTGCCAGCAGCCAGGGGAAGGTGTTACCCGGGGAGCTGTTTTTT | CASSQGKVLPGELFF
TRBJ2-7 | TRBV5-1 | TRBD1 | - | TGCGCCAGCAGCTTGACCCCTAGGACAGGGAGCTCCTACGAGCAGTACTTC | CASSLTPRTGSSYEQYF
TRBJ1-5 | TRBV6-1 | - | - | TGTGCCAGCAACAGGGATTATCAGCCCCAGCATTTT | CASNRDYQPQHF
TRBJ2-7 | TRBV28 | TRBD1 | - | TGTGCCAGCAGCCCTACGGAACAGGGGGGACAGCAGTACTTC | CASSPTEQGGQQYF
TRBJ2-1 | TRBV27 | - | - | TGTGCCAGCAGTTTGAAGGGGAACTATGAGCAGTTCTTC | CASSLKGNYEQFF
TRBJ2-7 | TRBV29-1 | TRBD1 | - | TGCAGCGTTGCCCCGAGAGGGACAGGGGAGCAGTACTTC | CSVAPRGTGEQYF
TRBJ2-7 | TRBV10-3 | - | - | TGTGCCATCAGTGAGGAGGGCCGGTCGTACGAGCAGTACTTC | CAISEEGRSYEQYF
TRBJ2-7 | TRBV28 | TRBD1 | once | TGTGCCAGCAGTTCCCTCGGACAGGGGTTAAGCGAGCAGTACTTC | CASSSLGQGLSEQYF
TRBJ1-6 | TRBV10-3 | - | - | TGTGCCATCAGCGCCAACCAACTCAATAATTCACCCCTCCACTTT | CAISANQLNNSPLHF